The 13 T cell receptor beta chains listed next were all sequenced from one sample in a study of vaccination and CD4 T cells after COVID-19. Treatment specified: roughly 11-day PBMC culture with coronavirus spike peptide pools or control peptides (ViraFEST assay). The study sequenced cultured CD4+ T cell DNA using the Oncomine TCR Beta short-read assay. TCRdb redid the calling of the PCR reads with MiXCR, one entry per CDR3 protein. The table has 15,000 to 20,000 distinct CDR3 sequences, 35% to 50% seen once. For these TCRs, the target antigens are not known. Sequencing was carried out using CD4+ T cells from blood, cultured in vitro. Receptors originate from a human donor who had recovered from COVID-19.

This clonotype showed up just once. No conserved phenylalanine or tryptophan is present at the end of the CDR3, so a read error is the likely explanation. The chain couples TRBV20-1 to TRBJ2-1, with 12 bases that match TRBD2. V shed 0 bases, J shed 10 bases, and the junction held 7 bases outside the gene matches. From germline, CDR1 is DFQATT and CDR2 SNEGSKA (reference sequence). This CDR3 is built from 15 residues. In nucleotides, the CDR3 is TGCAGTGCTAGAGAGAGACTAGCGGGGGTAAGCGAGCAGTTCCTC. Residues: CSARERLAGVSEQFL.

The genes are TRBV5-1 and TRBJ1-1; D not certain. V lost 0 bases and J lost 0, with 9 bases in between. The CDR3 totals 15 residues. Per the germline V gene, CDR1 is SGHRS and CDR2 is YFSETQ. CDR3 nucleotides: TGCGCCAGCAGCTTGGTCGGCTACGTGAACACTGAAGCTTTCTTT. Translation gives CASSLVGYVNTEAFF.

This rearrangement joins TRBV11-3 to TRBJ2-1; the D call may be TRBD1 or TRBD2 (5 bases each). Germline V lookup: CDR1 SGHNT, CDR2 YENEEA. This CDR3 is built from 12 residues. With 5 bases removed from V and 11 bases from J, the gap between germline ends came to 13 bases. The CDR3 loop reads CASSPRSGQQFF. The DNA of the CDR3 is TGTGCCAGCAGCCCACGGTCGGGGCAGCAGTTCTTC.

CDR3 in amino acids: CATSRGRGLSTDTQYF. CDR3 in DNA: TGTGCCACCAGCAGAGGTCGTGGCCTAAGCACAGATACGCAGTATTTT. The chain uses TRBV15 and TRBJ2-3; D remains ambiguous. The CDR3 consists of 16 residues. CDR1 is LNHNV and CDR2 is YYDKDF in the germline V gene (reference sequence). V lost 1 base to trimming and J lost 0 bases, with 11 bases between them. The full variable domain, with the rest looked up from reference TRBV15 and TRBJ2-3, is DAMVIQNPRYQVTQFGKPVTLSCSQTLNHNVMYWYQQKSSQAPKLLFHYYDKDFNNEADTPDNFQSRRPNTSFCFLDIRSPGLGDTAMYLCATSRGRGLSTDTQYFGPGTRLTVL.

The chain recombines TRBV6-5 with TRBJ2-1; D remains unclear. The CDR3 spans 13 residues. Looked up from germline, CDR1 is MNHEY and CDR2 is SVGAGI. V was shortened by 3 bases and J by 7 bases, with 10 bases between the two germline ends. In nucleotides, the CDR3 is TGTGCCAGCAGTTATATCATTGCGAATGAGCAGTTCTTC. This encodes CASSYIIANEQFF.

In this sample, this clonotype turned up once. The J gene is TRBJ2-7, the V gene TRBV6-2 or TRBV6-3; the D gene is possibly TRBD1 (5 bases). CDR1 and CDR2 from the germline V gene are MNHEY and SVGEGT. Between the trimmed V and J ends, which lost 0 bases and 2 bases, there was a span of 11 bases. This CDR3 contains 15 residues. The DNA for the CDR3 is TGTGCCAGCAGTTACTCTGACAGTGATACCTACGAGCAGTACTTC. It yields the protein CASSYSDSDTYEQYF.

This chain uses TRBV2 with TRBJ1-1, with D perhaps TRBD1 (6 bases). The CDR3 is made up of 12 amino acids. Trimming cost V 8 bases and J 5 bases, with 12 bases left between them. Per the germline V gene, CDR1 is SNHLY and CDR2 is FYNNEI. The CDR3 sequence is CASGGRRTEAFF. In DNA form, the CDR3 reads TGTGCCAGCGGGGGGCGACGAACTGAAGCTTTCTTT. The entire variable domain, with the rest obtained from reference TRBV2 and TRBJ1-1, is as follows: EPEVTQTPSHQVTQMGQEVILRCVPISNHLYFYWYRQILGQKVEFLVSFYNNEISEKSEIFDDQFSVERPDGSNFTLKIRSTKLEDSAMYFCASGGRRTEAFFGQGTRLTVV.

This clonotype showed up just a few times. The chain employs TRBV7-2 and TRBJ2-4; TRBD1 matches 11 bases. The CDR3 consists of 18 residues. J was trimmed by 0 bases and V by 1 base; bases with no gene match: 5. Germline V gene lookup returns CDR1 SGHTA and CDR2 FQGNSA. As DNA, the CDR3 is TGTGCCAGCAGCTTAGGAGGGACAGGGGGTTTAGCCAAAAACATTCAGTACTTC. Its translation is CASSLGGTGGLAKNIQYF.

The chain carries TRBV12-3 or TRBV12-4 and TRBJ1-2, with 10 positions matching TRBD1. V dropped 6 bases and J dropped 5; count of bases not matched to a gene: 12. The CDR3 length is 16 residues. This CDR3 reads CASRARGDRGVYGYTF. The CDR3 bases are TGTGCCAGCAGAGCCCGGGGGGACAGGGGCGTATATGGCTACACCTTC.

In this sample, this clonotype turned up once. The V gene is TRBV6-1, the J gene TRBJ2-3, with D perhaps matching TRBD2 (5 bases). V lost 6 bases, J lost 3 bases, and 16 bases lay in between. Germline CDR1 reads MNHNS; CDR2 reads SASEGT. The CDR3 spans 15 residues. In DNA, the CDR3 is TGTGCCAGCAGCCCACCTGGAGGCCGAACAGATACGCAGTATTTT. Encoded protein: CASSPPGGRTDTQYF.

On this clonotype: At one end the junction does not follow the germline gene, possibly because of a read error. V gene TRBV6-1 combines with J gene TRBJ2-7; tentatively, D is TRBD2 (5 bases). The CDR3 covers 14 residues. The germline V gene has CDR1 MNHNS and CDR2 SASEGT. CDR3 nucleotides: TGTGCCATCAGTGAGTCCCACCGAGGGTACGAGCAGTACTTC. Its protein product is CAISESHRGYEQYF.

This chain connects TRBV10-2 to TRBJ1-4, with D tentatively TRBD1 (6 bases). The CDR3 is 13 amino acids. V was cut by 5 bases and J by 8 bases, with 12 bases left in between. Per germline, CDR1 WSHSY and CDR2 SAAADI. As DNA, the CDR3 is TGCGCCAGCAGTTCGTCAGGGGAAGAAAAACTGTTTTTT. It specifies CASSSSGEEKLFF.

This clonotype was seen a single time. The J gene is TRBJ2-1, the V gene TRBV11-2, with 16 positions matching TRBD2. Germline lookup yields CDR1 SGHAT and CDR2 FQNNGV. The CDR3 extends over 15 amino acids. With 4 bases clipped from V and 13 bases from J, the junction kept 7 bases outside the gene matches. The CDR3: CASSSTGTSGRAQFF. The CDR3 DNA follows: TGTGCCAGCAGCTCAACCGGGACTAGCGGGAGGGCCCAGTTCTTC. Using reference TRBV11-2 and TRBJ2-1 for the parts outside the CDR3, the full variable domain is EAGVAQSPRYKIIEKRQSVAFWCNPISGHATLYWYQQILGQGPKLLIQFQNNGVVDDSQLPKDRFSAERLKGVDSTLKIQPAKLEDSAVYLCASSSTGTSGRAQFFGPGTRLTVL.